The clone carrying this T cell receptor beta chain was observed a single time. This sample is part of a study of shared clonotypes between healthy human individuals. Germline lookup yields CDR1 SGHRS and CDR2 YFSETQ. Trimming removed 0 bases at V and 7 bases at J, with 14 bases between. There are 14 residues in the CDR3. Assay: immunoSEQ multiplex PCR; the TCRdb copy retains only in-frame clones and omits some. The top ten clones hold around 12% of a sample with fewer than 500,000 clones, 75% to 80% of them seen once. Sequenced input: PBMCs. V gene TRBV5-1 combines with J gene TRBJ2-7; D remains ambiguous. The source is a middle-aged woman in good health. Some clones in this sample may be carry-over from other donors' samples. The CDR3 protein is CASSLGFLVAEQYF. The CDR3 coding sequence is TGCGCCAGCAGCTTGGGTTTCCTGGTGGCTGAGCAGTACTTC.